Listed below are T cell receptor beta chains from one sample, sequenced in a study of control samples from healthy donors and cancer patients. Some clones are missing from TCRdb's copy, which holds only in-frame ones; the method was immunoSEQ multiplex PCR. The table shows under 85,000 clones, with about 80% occurring only once. The specimen was PBMCs. The receptors here all came from a woman aged 45-65 years with lung cancer. Both conserved end residues are part of each CDR3.

v_gene	j_gene	CDR3aa
TRBV18	TRBJ1-5	CASSLGQGNQPQHF
TRBV9	TRBJ1-2	CASSPGTVANYGYTF
TRBV4-3	TRBJ2-1	CASSPSPRDRYNEQFF
TRBV29-1	TRBJ1-3	CSARAGYSSGNTIYF
TRBV5-6	TRBJ1-6	CASSLLQGDNSPLHF
TRBV7-3	TRBJ2-2	CASRVGTTDTGELFF
TRBV5-1	TRBJ1-1	CASSSGQGAPNTEAFF
TRBV24-1	TRBJ2-5	CATSDGGGAETQYF
TRBV6-5	TRBJ1-3	CASRPSRVSGNTIYF
TRBV30	TRBJ1-1	CAWSGGGTEAFF
TRBV6-5	TRBJ1-1	CASSSTVNTEAFF
TRBV7-9	TRBJ1-3	CASSLIKGLSGNTIYF
TRBV28	TRBJ2-3	CASTGNTQYF
TRBV25-1	TRBJ1-6	CASSEYRSPLHF
TRBV19	TRBJ1-1	CASSIPQRNTEAFF
TRBV3-1/TRBV3-2	TRBJ1-6	CASRRSPETGKNSPLHF
TRBV7-9	TRBJ1-3	CASTGKRGTGTGNTIYF
TRBV19	TRBJ2-1	CASSSGLAGGIEQFF
TRBV19	TRBJ2-2	CASSVRDKINTGELFF
TRBV6-2/TRBV6-3	TRBJ2-4	CASSYSDSLKNIQYF
TRBV5-6	TRBJ1-5	CASSLQNRANQPQHF
TRBV7-9	TRBJ1-1	CASSSVPGQGLNTEAFF
TRBV6-4	TRBJ2-7	CASKPDRVSGEQYF
TRBV27	TRBJ2-1	CASSSPGQADNEQFF
TRBV19	TRBJ2-4	CASSIGENIQYF
TRBV11-3	TRBJ2-1	CASSLGAGEQFF
TRBV5-1	TRBJ2-7	CASSLQGVTYEQYF
TRBV5-8	TRBJ1-4	CASSLGSGKLFF
TRBV19	TRBJ2-2	CASSPWGASTGELFF
TRBV6-2/TRBV6-3	TRBJ1-1	CASSYWGGTEAFF
TRBV18	TRBJ2-7	CASSPVPRDSQNEQYF
TRBV27	TRBJ1-2	CATREGLHYGYTF